These T cell receptor beta chains were read from a single sample in a study of control samples from healthy donors and cancer patients. TCRdb's table, derived via immunoSEQ multiplex PCR, lists solely in-frame clones and lacks some. The data show 120,000 to 150,000 clones, roughly nine tenths seen once. Material: blood. The receptors stem from a man aged 25-45 years in good health. The CDR3 runs from the conserved cysteine through the conserved F or W. Fields, in order: V gene, J gene, clone size, D gene, CDR3 DNA, CDR3 protein. The D gene is left open where the match is weak. Clone sizes are given selectively: once, few, many, or a class where the clone is expanded.

TRBV2	TRBJ2-5	-	TRBD2	TGTGCCAGCAGTGTAGCGGGAGGGGTGGAGACCCAGTACTTC	CASSVAGGVETQYF
TRBV6-1	TRBJ2-5	-	-	TGTGCCAGCAGTGATGCACAGGGTGGGGGGGAGACCCAGTACTTC	CASSDAQGGGETQYF
TRBV6-5	TRBJ2-7	-	TRBD2	TGTGCCACCGGGCACGGGGGGACCTACGAGCAGTACTTC	CATGHGGTYEQYF
TRBV7-2	TRBJ2-3	-	-	TGTGCCAGCAGCCCAGACGGGAAGAGCTCGGATACGCAGTATTTT	CASSPDGKSSDTQYF
TRBV19	TRBJ1-1	-	-	TGTGCCAGTAGTCTACTCCCCGGGGACTCCGGCACTGAAGCTTTCTTT	CASSLLPGDSGTEAFF
TRBV7-9	TRBJ1-1	few	TRBD1	TGTGCCAGCAGCTCGTCCGGGACAGGGTTTATGAACACTGAAGCTTTCTTT	CASSSSGTGFMNTEAFF
TRBV5-4	TRBJ1-1	-	TRBD1	TGTGCCAGCAGCTTAGGACAGGGAAGTACTGAAGCTTTCTTT	CASSLGQGSTEAFF
TRBV5-6	TRBJ2-1	-	-	TGTGCCAGCAGCTTAGGGGGGCGTTCACTGTACAATGAGCAGTTCTTC	CASSLGGRSLYNEQFF
TRBV18	TRBJ1-5	-	TRBD1	TGTGCCAGCTCCAGGGGGCAAGACAGTAGCAATCAGCCCCAGCATTTT	CASSRGQDSSNQPQHF
TRBV11-2	TRBJ2-7	-	-	TGTGCAGTCGGGACCTTCGCGTCCTCCTACGAGCAGTACTTC	CAVGTFASSYEQYF
TRBV30	TRBJ1-5	-	-	TGTGCCTGGGACCCCGGACGGAATCAGCCCCAGCATTTT	CAWDPGRNQPQHF
TRBV9	TRBJ2-5	-	TRBD2	TGTGCCAGCAGCGTAATAGCGGGAGGCCCCTGGGGACAAGAGACCCAGTACTTC	CASSVIAGGPWGQETQYF
TRBV5-4	TRBJ2-1	-	TRBD1	TGTGCCAGCAGCCCGGGACAGGGTCCGGGCAATGAGCAGTTCTTC	CASSPGQGPGNEQFF
TRBV18	TRBJ2-2	-	TRBD1	TGTGCCAGCTCACCAAGACAGGGGGCAGGCAACACCGGGGAGCTGTTTTTT	CASSPRQGAGNTGELFF
TRBV6-5	TRBJ1-5	-	TRBD1	TGTGCCAGCTGGACAGGGGGCAATCAGCCCCAGCATTTT	CASWTGGNQPQHF
TRBV7-9	TRBJ1-5	-	-	TGTGCCAGCAGCTTAGATGTCGGCAATCAGCCCCAGCATTTT	CASSLDVGNQPQHF
TRBV7-9	TRBJ2-7	-	-	TGTGCCAGCAGCCCTTACGGAGACGAGCAGTACTTC	CASSPYGDEQYF
TRBV5-6	TRBJ1-1	once	-	TGTGCCAGCAGCTTTACGGGCACTGAAGCTTTCTTT	CASSFTGTEAFF
TRBV12-3/TRBV12-4	TRBJ2-3	-	-	TGTGCCAGCAGTTTTCAGGTCTCAGATACGCAGTATTTT	CASSFQVSDTQYF
TRBV7-9	TRBJ1-4	once	TRBD1	TGTGCCAGCAGCCCGGGACAGAGTAATGAAAAACTGTTTTTT	CASSPGQSNEKLFF
TRBV4-2	TRBJ2-7	-	TRBD2	TGTGCCAGCAGCCAAGTTTCGACTAGCGGGGGACACGAGCAGTACTTC	CASSQVSTSGGHEQYF
TRBV7-8	TRBJ2-1	-	-	TGTGCCAGCAGCTTCTCTCCTGACTACAATGAGCAGTTCTTC	CASSFSPDYNEQFF
TRBV19	TRBJ2-1	-	-	TGTGCCAGTACCCAATACAATGAGCAGTTCTTC	CASTQYNEQFF